This T cell receptor beta chain is from a study of T cells in women clearing cervical HPV infection. With 5 bases removed from V and 4 bases from J, the gap between germline ends came to 12 bases. Germline values: CDR1 DFQATT, CDR2 SNEGSKA (reference sequence). The CDR3 runs to 14 residues. Remarks on this clone: The CDR3 end is not reached by the read, which stops 3 residues before it; the germline J gene fills it in.

Profiled with immunoSEQ multiplex PCR; TCRdb holds only in-frame clones, not every one. The listing contains under 20,000 clones. Each participant carried one incident cervical HPV16 infection only. This chain connects TRBV20-1 to TRBJ1-6; a possible D gene is TRBD1 (6 bases). The clonotype comes from a woman between 18 and 70 years old with a cervical HPV16 infection that either progressed to CIN3+ or cleared (not recorded which). Specimen: blood buffy coat. CDR3 residues: CSASRQDYNSPLHF. The CDR3 bases that were read are TGCAGTGCTTCACGACAGGATTATAATTCACCC.